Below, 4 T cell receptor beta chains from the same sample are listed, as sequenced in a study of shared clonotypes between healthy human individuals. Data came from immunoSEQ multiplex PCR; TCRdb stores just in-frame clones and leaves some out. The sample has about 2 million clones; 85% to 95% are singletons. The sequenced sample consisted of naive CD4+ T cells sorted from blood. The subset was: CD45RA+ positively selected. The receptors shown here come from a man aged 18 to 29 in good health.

The CDR3, as DNA: TGCGCCAGCAGCTTGGAGCGGGAGGGTGATGAGCAGTTCTTC. It is translated as CASSLEREGDEQFF. This rearrangement joins TRBV5-1 to TRBJ2-1, with 10 positions matching TRBD2. From germline, CDR1 is SGHRS and CDR2 YFSETQ. The V gene end was trimmed by 0 bases and the J gene end by 8 bases; junction bases not matched to a gene: 2. The CDR3 runs to 14 residues.

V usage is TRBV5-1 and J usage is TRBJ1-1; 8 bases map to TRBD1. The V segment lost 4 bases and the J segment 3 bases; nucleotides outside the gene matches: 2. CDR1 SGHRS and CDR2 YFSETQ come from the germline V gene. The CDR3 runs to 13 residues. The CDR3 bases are TGCGCCAGCAGCGCGGACAGGGACACTGAAGCTTTCTTT. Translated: CASSADRDTEAFF.

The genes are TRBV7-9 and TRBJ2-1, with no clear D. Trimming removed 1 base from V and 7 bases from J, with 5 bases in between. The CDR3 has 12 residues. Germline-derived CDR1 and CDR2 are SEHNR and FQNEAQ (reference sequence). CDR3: CASSLVGNEQFF. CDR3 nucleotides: TGTGCCAGCAGCTTAGTGGGGAATGAGCAGTTCTTC.

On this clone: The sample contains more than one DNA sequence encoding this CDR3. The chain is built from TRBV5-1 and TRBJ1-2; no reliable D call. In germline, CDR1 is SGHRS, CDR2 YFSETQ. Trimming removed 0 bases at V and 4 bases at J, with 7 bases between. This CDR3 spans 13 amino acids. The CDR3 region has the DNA TGCGCCAGCAGCTTGGACGGCTCCTATGGCTACACCTTC. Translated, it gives CASSLDGSYGYTF.